This T cell receptor (beta chain) was captured by sequencing in a study of blood T cell repertoires in COVID-19. Across the study: In each case, the material was cDNA or gDNA derived from T cells, B-cell-depleted T cells, or PBMCs.

This CDR3 spans 14 amino acids. Germline V CDR1 and CDR2: SGHRS, YFSETQ. The V gene end was trimmed by 4 bases and the J gene end by 3 bases; junction bases not matched to a gene: 7. Authors' data handling: How many nucleated cells were present was estimated from reference gene primer amplification. Assay: immunoSEQ multiplex PCR; the TCRdb copy retains only in-frame clones and omits some. The D gene and trimming were derived from the DNA, and the V and J assignments and clone size from that table. The sample contains some 43,000 clones, roughly four fifths of which appear only once. The rearrangement joins TRBV5-1 to TRBJ2-7, with TRBD1 matching over 7 bases. The sample consisted of peripheral blood. The sequence was collected from a woman aged 55-70 years with acute or convalescent COVID-19. CDR3 region: CASSADREYYEQYF. The CDR3 DNA follows: TGCGCCAGCAGCGCCGACAGGGAGTACTACGAGCAGTACTTC.